These T cell receptor beta chains were read from a single sample in a study of identical twins. TCRdb reprocessed the 5' RACE reads via MiXCR and lists one record per CDR3 protein. This repertoire shows 450,000 or so distinct CDR3 sequences, 12% to 15% found once; its top ten account for about 0.52%. This same sample was also taken into another study, of yellow fever vaccine responses in identical twins.

Sequencing was carried out using CD4+ T cells sorted from blood. The receptors here all came from a woman younger than 30 in good health. Each CDR3 is given with its conserved first and last residue. The D gene is left open where the match is weak. Some rows have no size entry. The others give once, few or many, or a class for an expanded clone.

clone_size: few; d_call: TRBD1; j_call: TRBJ2-7; v_call: TRBV28; cdr3_length: 15; cdr3_aa: CASSSAGTGVSVQYF; cdr3_nt: TGTGCCAGCAGTTCGGCCGGGACAGGGGTGTCGGTGCAGTACTTC
clone_size: -; d_call: TRBD2; j_call: TRBJ2-5; v_call: TRBV20-1; cdr3_length: 13; cdr3_aa: CSASGRARKTQYF; cdr3_nt: TGCAGTGCTAGCGGGAGGGCCCGGAAGACCCAGTACTTC
clone_size: -; d_call: TRBD2; j_call: TRBJ2-1; v_call: TRBV11-1; cdr3_length: 18; cdr3_aa: CASSLSLGVSGTYNEQFF; cdr3_nt: TGTGCCAGCAGCTTAAGTTTAGGCGTCAGCGGGACCTACAATGAGCAGTTCTTC
clone_size: many; d_call: -; j_call: TRBJ2-3; v_call: TRBV28; cdr3_length: 19; cdr3_aa: CASSLAAFLASYSTDTQYF; cdr3_nt: TGTGCCAGCAGTTTAGCCGCGTTTCTAGCAAGTTATAGCACAGATACGCAGTATTTT
clone_size: few; d_call: -; j_call: TRBJ2-7; v_call: TRBV5-1; cdr3_length: 21; cdr3_aa: CASSLATRTARTKKSNYEQYF; cdr3_nt: TGCGCCAGCAGCTTGGCCACGAGGACCGCTCGTACGAAGAAATCAAACTACGAGCAGTACTTC
clone_size: -; d_call: -; j_call: TRBJ1-1; v_call: TRBV27; cdr3_length: 14; cdr3_aa: CASQIGGAYTEAFF; cdr3_nt: TGTGCCAGCCAAATCGGGGGAGCTTACACTGAAGCTTTCTTT
clone_size: -; d_call: -; j_call: TRBJ2-3; v_call: TRBV20-1; cdr3_length: 14; cdr3_aa: CSARDRGKTDTQYF; cdr3_nt: TGCAGTGCTAGAGACAGGGGCAAAACAGATACGCAGTATTTT
clone_size: few; d_call: -; j_call: TRBJ2-1; v_call: TRBV29-1; cdr3_length: 12; cdr3_aa: CSVEVGVGEQFF; cdr3_nt: TGCAGCGTTGAAGTAGGGGTGGGTGAGCAGTTCTTC
clone_size: few; d_call: -; j_call: TRBJ2-5; v_call: TRBV21-1; cdr3_length: 15; cdr3_aa: CASSNHDRGQETQYF; cdr3_nt: TGTGCCAGCAGCAACCACGACAGGGGCCAAGAGACCCAGTACTTC
clone_size: few; d_call: -; j_call: TRBJ2-7; v_call: TRBV28; cdr3_length: 13; cdr3_aa: CASSLLGPNEQYF; cdr3_nt: TGTGCCAGCAGTTTATTGGGACCCAACGAGCAGTACTTC
clone_size: -; d_call: -; j_call: TRBJ1-3; v_call: TRBV5-1; cdr3_length: 14; cdr3_aa: CASSMQGSGNTIYF; cdr3_nt: TGCGCCAGCAGTATGCAGGGTTCTGGAAACACCATATATTTT
clone_size: -; d_call: -; j_call: TRBJ2-3; v_call: TRBV10-3; cdr3_length: 11; cdr3_aa: CAISWTDTQYF; cdr3_nt: TGTGCCATCAGTTGGACAGATACGCAGTATTTT
clone_size: -; d_call: -; j_call: TRBJ2-1; v_call: TRBV20-1; cdr3_length: 14; cdr3_aa: CSARVRAGYNEQFF; cdr3_nt: TGCAGTGCTAGGGTCAGGGCGGGATACAATGAGCAGTTCTTC
clone_size: -; d_call: TRBD1; j_call: TRBJ2-7; v_call: TRBV14; cdr3_length: 17; cdr3_aa: CASSQERGRQGPYEQYF; cdr3_nt: TGTGCCAGCAGCCAAGAAAGGGGGCGACAGGGACCCTACGAGCAGTACTTC
clone_size: -; d_call: TRBD1; j_call: TRBJ2-1; v_call: TRBV9; cdr3_length: 16; cdr3_aa: CASSVEQDRVHNEQFF; cdr3_nt: TGTGCCAGCAGCGTAGAACAGGACAGGGTCCACAATGAGCAGTTCTTC
clone_size: -; d_call: -; j_call: TRBJ2-7; v_call: TRBV3-1; cdr3_length: 15; cdr3_aa: CASSQEAGASYEQYF; cdr3_nt: TGTGCCAGCAGCCAAGAGGCCGGGGCCTCCTACGAGCAGTACTTC
clone_size: few; d_call: -; j_call: TRBJ1-1; v_call: TRBV12-3/TRBV12-4; cdr3_length: 12; cdr3_aa: CASRSQGTEAFF; cdr3_nt: TGTGCCAGCAGGAGTCAGGGGACTGAAGCTTTCTTT
clone_size: few; d_call: TRBD2; j_call: TRBJ2-5; v_call: TRBV6-2/TRBV6-3; cdr3_length: 15; cdr3_aa: CASSYGLAGGKTQYF; cdr3_nt: TGTGCCAGCAGTTACGGACTAGCGGGAGGAAAGACCCAGTACTTC
clone_size: few; d_call: -; j_call: TRBJ2-3; v_call: TRBV5-1; cdr3_length: 15; cdr3_aa: CASSLVTGATDTQYF; cdr3_nt: TGCGCCAGCAGCTTGGTAACGGGGGCCACAGATACGCAGTATTTT
clone_size: -; d_call: TRBD1; j_call: TRBJ2-5; v_call: TRBV6-1; cdr3_length: 14; cdr3_aa: CASPSTGIKETQYF; cdr3_nt: TGTGCCAGCCCCTCGACAGGGATCAAAGAGACCCAGTACTTC
clone_size: -; d_call: -; j_call: TRBJ2-7; v_call: TRBV6-1; cdr3_length: 13; cdr3_aa: CASSGWSGDEQYF; cdr3_nt: TGTGCCAGCAGTGGTTGGTCGGGGGACGAGCAGTACTTC
clone_size: -; d_call: TRBD1; j_call: TRBJ1-1; v_call: TRBV7-9; cdr3_length: 16; cdr3_aa: CASSPGTGGLNTEAFF; cdr3_nt: TGTGCCAGCAGCCCAGGGACAGGGGGATTGAACACTGAAGCCTTCTTT